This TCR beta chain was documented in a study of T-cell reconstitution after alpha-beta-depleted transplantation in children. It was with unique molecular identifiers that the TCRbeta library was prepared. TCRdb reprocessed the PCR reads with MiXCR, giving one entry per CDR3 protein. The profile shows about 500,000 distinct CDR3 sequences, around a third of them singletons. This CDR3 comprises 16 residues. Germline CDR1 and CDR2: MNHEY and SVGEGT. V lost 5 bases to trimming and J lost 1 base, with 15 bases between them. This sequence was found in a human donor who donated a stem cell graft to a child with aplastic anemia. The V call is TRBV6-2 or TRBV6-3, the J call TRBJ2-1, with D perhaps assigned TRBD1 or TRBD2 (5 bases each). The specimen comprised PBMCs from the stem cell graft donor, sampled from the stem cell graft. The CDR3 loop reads CASSPPGRTSYNEQFF. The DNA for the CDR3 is TGTGCCAGCAGTCCTCCGGGACGGACTTCCTACAATGAGCAGTTCTTC.